Following are 13 T cell receptor beta chains from one sample sequenced in a study of molecular identifiers for immune sequencing clone quantification. TCRdb independently ran MiXCR on the PCR reads; one entry per CDR3 protein. The sample holds roughly 90,000 distinct CDR3 sequences, 15% to 20% seen once. Sequenced input: naive CD8+ T cells from blood, with Jurkat cell RNA spiked in. Indicated subset: FACS-sorted CD8+CD4-CCR7+CD45RA+ naive T cells. These receptors came from a human donor in good health. Some libraries in this study had Jurkat cell RNA spiked in.

This clonotype has at least ten counts. The chain links TRBV30 to TRBJ1-1; D gene ambiguous. Trimming stripped 3 bases from V and 1 base from J, with 9 bases between. The V gene's germline CDR1 is GTSNPN and CDR2 SVGIG (reference sequence). The CDR3 is 13 amino acids. The CDR3 DNA follows: TGTGCCTGGAGGTTATTTGAGAACACTGAAGCTTTCTTT. It encodes CAWRLFENTEAFF.

This clonotype was found a few times. The chain carries TRBV28 and TRBJ2-1; 10 nucleotides align to TRBD2. The junction had 15 bases not matched to a gene; V was cut back by 5 bases and J by 8 bases. CDR1 MDHEN and CDR2 SYDVKM come from the germline V gene. The length of the CDR3 is 17 residues. CDR3 bases: TGTGCCAGCAGTCGGACTAGCGGAACTCTCGGTAGGGATGAGCAGTTCTTC. It yields the protein CASSRTSGTLGRDEQFF.

This clonotype was detected only a few times. In this CDR3 the conserved last residue, phenylalanine or tryptophan, is missing, so a read error is likely. This chain links TRBV10-3 with TRBJ2-7, with D tentatively TRBD2 (5 bases). The CDR3 is 12 amino acids. V dropped 8 bases and J dropped 4 bases, with 12 bases sitting between them. Germline lookup yields CDR1 ENHRY and CDR2 SYGVKD. This CDR3 is CAIGRGEYEQYS. CDR3 nucleotides: TGTGCCATCGGACGTGGGGAGTACGAGCAGTACTCC.

In the case of this clonotype: A single base separates this from a much larger clone, so it may be a read error. This chain connects TRBV12-5 to TRBJ1-3; D remains ambiguous. Germline loops: CDR1 LGHNT, CDR2 FRNRAP. Trimming removed 2 bases at V and 0 bases at J, with 8 bases between. This CDR3 region has 15 residues. CDR3 sequence: CASGLLGNSGNTIYF. CDR3 nucleotide sequence: TGTGCTAGTGGTTTGCTGGGGAACTCTGGAAACACCATATATTTT.

This clonotype was counted ten times or more. J is TRBJ1-2 and V is TRBV3-1; D is perhaps TRBD1 (6 bases). Trimming stripped 2 bases from V and 5 bases from J, with 12 bases between. The CDR3 is made up of 14 amino acids. Germline lookup yields CDR1 LGHDT and CDR2 YNNKEL (reference sequence). The chain's CDR3 is CASSQSTGGYGYTF. CDR3 coding DNA: TGTGCCAGCAGCCAATCGACAGGAGGATATGGCTACACCTTC.

The sample holds a few counts of this clonotype. The V gene is TRBV6-2 or TRBV6-3, the J gene TRBJ1-3; tentatively, D is TRBD1 (5 bases). CDR3 length: 15 residues. With 5 bases removed from V and 4 bases from J, the gap between germline ends came to 15 bases. The germline V gene encodes CDR1 MNHEY and CDR2 SVGEGT. CDR3 residues: CASSDPGRPGNTIYF. As DNA, the CDR3 is TGTGCCAGCAGTGATCCGGGACGGCCCGGAAACACCATATATTTT.

The chain couples TRBV7-8 to TRBJ2-5; D may correspond to TRBD1 or TRBD2 (6 bases each). This CDR3 has 15 residues. Between the trimmed V and J ends, which lost 5 bases and 5 bases, there was a span of 18 bases. Germline V lookup: CDR1 SGHVS, CDR2 FQNEAQ. The CDR3 DNA follows: TGTGCCAGCAGCCTAATAGGGGGGCCTGAGGAGACCCAGTACTTC. It yields the protein CASSLIGGPEETQYF.

A word on this clonotype: A much more abundant neighbour one base away suggests this may be a read error. V is TRBV14 and J is TRBJ2-1; 10 bases map to TRBD1. Looked up from germline, CDR1 is SGHDN and CDR2 is FVKESK. CDR3 length: 15 residues. The CDR3 loop is CASSSGQGSYNEQLF. DNA for the CDR3: TGTGCCAGCAGCTCGGGACAGGGGTCCTACAATGAGCAGCTCTTC.

Worth noting for this clonotype: A clone one base away is much larger, so this may be a read error. CDR3 sequence: CAGSPQGSQETQYF. CDR3 sequence (DNA): TGTGCCGGCAGCCCACAGGGTAGCCAAGAGACCCAGTACTTC. J is TRBJ2-5 and V is TRBV7-9; possibly TRBD1 for D (6 bases). The CDR3 runs 14 residues. Germline V gives CDR1 SEHNR, CDR2 FQNEAQ (reference sequence).

This clonotype was seen at least ten times. The rearrangement links TRBV6-2 or TRBV6-3 to TRBJ1-5; weak D call: TRBD1 (6 bases). Deletions cut 6 bases from V and 0 bases from J, with 9 bases between. The CDR3 totals 14 residues. Germline-derived CDR1 and CDR2 are MNHEY and SVGEGT. The CDR3 reads CASSGQSSNQPQHF. CDR3 DNA sequence: TGTGCCAGCAGCGGACAGTCTAGCAATCAGCCCCAGCATTTT.

This clonotype was recorded at least ten times. The DNA of the CDR3 is TGTGCCAGCAGTTCCGGGGTTCATCAGCCCCAGCATTTT. Translating it yields CASSSGVHQPQHF. The rearrangement joins TRBV27 to TRBJ1-5; D is ambiguous. The V gene lost 4 bases and the J gene lost 5 bases, with 9 bases spanning the gap. Germline CDR1 and CDR2: MNHEY and SMNVEV (reference sequence). The CDR3 sequence is 13 residues long.

A note on this clonotype: This could be a read error, since a much larger clone is one nucleotide away. The V call is TRBV5-4, the J call TRBJ1-2; D not resolved. CDR1 is SGHNT, CDR2 YYREEE, per germline (reference sequence). There are 13 residues in the CDR3. Trimming cost V 2 bases and J 12 bases, with 17 bases left between them. DNA for the CDR3: TGTGCCAGCAGCTTTGGACGCCCTGACGGCCACACCTTC. Residues: CASSFGRPDGHTF.

This clonotype was seen repeatedly, ten times or more. V usage is TRBV5-4 and J usage is TRBJ2-7; TRBD1 matches 8 bases. With V trimmed by 0 bases and J by 0 bases, 2 bases remained unmatched. The germline V gene encodes CDR1 SGHNT and CDR2 YYREEE (reference sequence). This CDR3 has 15 residues. The DNA of the CDR3 is TGTGCCAGCAGCTTGGGACAGGGGAACTCCTACGAGCAGTACTTC. This gives the protein CASSLGQGNSYEQYF.